This T cell receptor (beta chain) was retrieved from a study of blood T cell repertoires in COVID-19. Overall study context: Sites across the United States, Italy and Spain contributed samples from acute and convalescent COVID-19. The analysed material was cDNA or gDNA that came from T cells, B-cell-depleted T cells, or PBMCs.

In the original analysis: Amplified reference gene primers provided the basis for estimating nucleated cell counts. Only in-frame clones appear in the TCRdb table, and some are missing; sequencing was by immunoSEQ multiplex PCR. Clone size and the V and J calls come from that table; the DNA yielded D and trimming. The table includes 150,000 to 200,000 clones, around nine tenths detected once. The V and J ends lost 4 bases and 0 bases respectively, with 4 bases between them. The CDR3 length is 13 residues. Germline assignment: CDR1 SGHTA and CDR2 FQGNSA. The chain is built from TRBV7-2 and TRBJ1-5; D uncertain. The TCR sequence derives from a woman younger than 30 who had recovered from COVID-19. Source material: peripheral blood. The CDR3 spells CASSYYSNQPQHF. The CDR3 bases are TGTGCCAGCAGCTACTATAGCAATCAGCCCCAGCATTTT.